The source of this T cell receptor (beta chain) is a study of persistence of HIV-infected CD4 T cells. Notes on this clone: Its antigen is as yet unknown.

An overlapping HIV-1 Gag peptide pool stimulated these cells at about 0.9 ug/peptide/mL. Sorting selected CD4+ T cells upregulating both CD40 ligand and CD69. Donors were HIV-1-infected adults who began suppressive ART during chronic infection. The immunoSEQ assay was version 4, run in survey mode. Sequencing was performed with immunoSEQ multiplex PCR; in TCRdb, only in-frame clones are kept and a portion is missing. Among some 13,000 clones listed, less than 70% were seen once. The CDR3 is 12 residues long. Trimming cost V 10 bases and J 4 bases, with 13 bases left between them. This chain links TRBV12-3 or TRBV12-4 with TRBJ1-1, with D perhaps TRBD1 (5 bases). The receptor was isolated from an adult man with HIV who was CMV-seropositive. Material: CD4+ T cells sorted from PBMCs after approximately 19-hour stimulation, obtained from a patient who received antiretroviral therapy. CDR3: CAIRQSVTEAFF. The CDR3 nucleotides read TGTGCCATCAGACAGTCGGTCACTGAAGCTTTCTTT.